These T cell receptor beta chains were read from a single sample in a study of T cells in Graves' hyperthyroidism and ophthalmopathy. TCRdb reprocessed the multiplex PCR reads with MiXCR, giving one entry per CDR3 protein. The top ten clones hold 10% to 13% of a sample with about 700,000 distinct CDR3 sequences, approximately 15% of them seen once. The material sequenced was blood. These receptors originate from a young woman with Graves' hyperthyroidism. Both conserved end residues are part of each CDR3. Fields, in order: D gene, J gene, clone size, CDR3 length, V gene, CDR3 protein, CDR3 DNA. The D gene is left open where the match is weak. Size values are once, few and many counts, or a class for expanded clones, and some rows have none.

>TRBD1|TRBJ1-6|-|16|TRBV18
CASSPDRVNYNSPLHF
TGTGCCAGCTCTCCGGACAGGGTGAACTATAATTCACCCCTCCACTTT
>TRBD2|TRBJ2-1|-|18|TRBV10-1
CASSESMVAGGTGNEQFF
TGCGCCAGCAGTGAGTCAATGGTAGCGGGAGGAACGGGAAATGAGCAGTTCTTC
>-|TRBJ2-1|many|13|TRBV11-2
CASSARGYNEQFF
TGTGCCAGCAGCGCGCGAGGCTACAATGAGCAGTTCTTC
>-|TRBJ1-5|many|15|TRBV2
CASSAIARRGEPQHF
TGTGCCAGCAGTGCGATCGCCCGCCGTGGAGAGCCCCAGCATTTT
>-|TRBJ2-7|-|15|TRBV7-2
CAGSLDGGASYEQYF
TGTGCCGGCAGCTTAGATGGGGGGGCCTCCTACGAGCAGTACTTC
>-|TRBJ1-1|-|13|TRBV30
CAFRPGGNTEAFF
TGTGCCTTTCGCCCCGGGGGGAACACTGAAGCTTTCTTT
>TRBD2|TRBJ2-2|few|12|TRBV10-3
CAVGLAPGELFF
TGTGCCGTCGGACTAGCGCCCGGGGAGCTGTTTTTT
>-|TRBJ2-2|-|13|TRBV7-9
CARSRENTGELFF
TGTGCCAGGAGCCGTGAGAACACCGGGGAGCTGTTTTTT
>-|TRBJ2-2|few|12|TRBV20-1
CSARENTGGLFF
TGCAGTGCTAGGGAGAACACCGGGGGGCTGTTTTTT
>-|TRBJ2-7|many|14|TRBV20-1
CSARTGTLDYEQYF
TGCAGTGCTAGAACCGGGACACTAGACTACGAGCAGTACTTC
>-|TRBJ2-2|few|14|TRBV19
CASRLTGASTELFF
TGTGCCAGTCGCCTCACCGGAGCTTCAACGGAGCTGTTTTTT
>-|TRBJ1-1|few|13|TRBV12-3/TRBV12-4
CASSNGPSTEAFF
TGTGCCAGCAGTAATGGGCCTAGCACTGAAGCTTTCTTT
>-|TRBJ2-5|few|15|TRBV19
CASMGTGTRGETQYF
TGTGCCAGTATGGGGACCGGGACGAGGGGAGAGACCCAGTACTTC
>-|TRBJ2-1|many|14|TRBV6-1
CASSPTGTAREQFF
TGTGCCAGCAGCCCAACCGGGACGGCTCGTGAGCAGTTCTTC
>-|TRBJ2-7|many|17|TRBV20-1
CSARDKGRQVSSYEQYF
TGCAGTGCTAGAGATAAAGGGCGGCAGGTTAGCTCCTACGAGCAGTACTTC
>-|TRBJ2-2|few|13|TRBV7-2
CASSPLLAGELFF
TGTGCCAGCAGCCCCCTCTTGGCCGGGGAGCTGTTTTTT
>-|TRBJ2-6|few|14|TRBV12-3/TRBV12-4
CASQREAGANVLTF
TGTGCCAGCCAAAGGGAGGCTGGGGCCAACGTCCTGACTTTC
>TRBD2|TRBJ2-7|many|15|TRBV24-1
CATSDSLAGVYEQYF
TGTGCCACCAGTGATTCACTAGCGGGAGTGTACGAGCAGTACTTC
>TRBD2|TRBJ2-1|-|14|TRBV19
CASSPGLALYEQFF
TGTGCCAGTTCACCGGGACTAGCTCTGTATGAGCAGTTCTTC
>-|TRBJ2-5|-|16|TRBV7-9
CASSEGAEGGRETQYF
TGTGCCAGCAGTGAAGGCGCGGAAGGGGGTCGAGAGACCCAGTACTTC
>-|TRBJ2-3|few|15|TRBV7-9
CASSLVRDPTDTQYF
TGTGCCAGCAGCTTAGTCCGGGACCCCACAGATACGCAGTATTTT
>-|TRBJ2-7|many|16|TRBV2
CASSEAALWQAYEQYF
TGTGCCAGCAGTGAAGCTGCTTTATGGCAGGCCTACGAGCAGTACTTC
>-|TRBJ2-7|few|15|TRBV19
CASSRPGLGLGEQYF
TGTGCCAGTAGTAGGCCGGGACTGGGGCTTGGGGAGCAGTACTTC
>-|TRBJ1-2|-|14|TRBV7-2
CASSILGGVNGYAF
TGTGCCAGCAGCATACTGGGAGGGGTAAATGGCTACGCCTTC
>TRBD1|TRBJ2-3|many|16|TRBV2
CASSAQGVASTDTQYF
TGTGCCAGCAGCGCCCAGGGGGTCGCTAGCACAGATACGCAGTATTTT
>-|TRBJ2-2|many|11|TRBV11-2
CASTYTGELFF
TGTGCCAGCACCTACACCGGGGAGCTGTTTTTT
>-|TRBJ2-1|many|15|TRBV11-2
CASSAARDLDNEQFF
TGTGCCAGCAGCGCCGCCCGGGACCTTGACAATGAGCAGTTCTTC
>-|TRBJ1-1|few|14|TRBV19
CASSIQGMNTEAFF
TGTGCCAGTAGTATCCAGGGGATGAACACTGAAGCTTTCTTT
>TRBD2|TRBJ2-2|-|15|TRBV20-1
CSAPVAGGRTGELFF
TGCAGTGCTCCCGTAGCGGGAGGGAGGACCGGGGAGCTGTTTTTT
>TRBD2|TRBJ2-1|few|17|TRBV30
CAWTPLGGVSSYNEQFF
TGTGCCTGGACACCCCTGGGGGGGGTCAGTTCCTACAATGAGCAGTTCTTC
>-|TRBJ1-3|-|15|TRBV7-2
CASSLFRDPGNTIYF
TGTGCCAGCAGCTTATTCAGGGACCCTGGAAACACCATATATTTT
>TRBD1|TRBJ1-6|-|16|TRBV20-1
CSARDPSTGTDSPLHF
TGCAGTGCTAGAGATCCTTCGACAGGGACCGATTCACCCCTCCACTTT
>-|TRBJ2-1|-|13|TRBV20-1
CSAPGLGQWEQFF
TGCAGTGCTCCGGGACTCGGTCAGTGGGAGCAGTTCTTC
>-|TRBJ2-7|many|15|TRBV12-3/TRBV12-4
CASSLGPENSYEQYF
TGTGCCAGCAGTTTAGGTCCAGAGAACTCCTACGAGCAGTACTTC
>TRBD1|TRBJ1-2|many|14|TRBV20-1
CSAHGTGGYYGYTF
TGCAGTGCTCACGGGACAGGGGGCTATTATGGCTACACCTTC
>-|TRBJ2-7|many|14|TRBV7-9
CASSSTRATYEQYF
TGTGCCAGCAGCTCAACTAGGGCTACCTACGAGCAGTACTTC
>-|TRBJ1-5|many|12|TRBV12-3/TRBV12-4
CASSFSTQPQHF
TGTGCCAGCAGTTTTTCTACTCAGCCCCAGCATTTT
>-|TRBJ2-5|many|13|TRBV25-1
CASSSGGIETQYF
TGTGCCAGCAGTAGTGGAGGGATTGAGACCCAGTACTTC
>-|TRBJ2-3|many|12|TRBV29-1
CSVEVASDTQYF
TGCAGCGTTGAGGTAGCGTCAGATACGCAGTATTTT
>-|TRBJ2-7|many|13|TRBV11-2
CASSLSWLYEQYF
TGTGCCAGCAGCTTATCTTGGCTCTACGAGCAGTACTTC
>TRBD2|TRBJ2-1|many|16|TRBV5-1
CASSFSGRSSYNEQFF
TGCGCCAGCAGCTTTAGCGGGAGAAGCTCCTACAATGAGCAGTTCTTC
>TRBD2|TRBJ2-3|many|15|TRBV2
CASIGLAGVADTQYF
TGTGCCAGCATTGGTCTAGCGGGAGTCGCAGATACGCAGTATTTT
>TRBD1|TRBJ1-1|many|14|TRBV3-1
CASSQSGGNTEAFF
TGTGCCAGCAGCCAATCAGGGGGGAATACTGAAGCTTTCTTT
>-|TRBJ2-7|-|13|TRBV20-1
CSALGGLAYEQYF
TGCAGTGCTTTAGGAGGACTCGCCTACGAGCAGTACTTC